The 19 T cell receptor beta chains below were found in one sample sequenced in a study of cytomegalovirus exposure and HLA in healthy donors. The PCR contained 60 Vbeta and 13 Jbeta primers. The protocol was immunoSEQ multiplex PCR, while the TCRdb copy is restricted to in-frame clones and leaves out a portion. The data show roughly 63,000 clones, over 60% seen once. Sequenced input: PBMCs. The receptors shown here come from a man aged 50 or older in good health and CMV-seropositive.

The genes are TRBV30 and TRBJ1-1, with 9 bases aligning to TRBD1. This CDR3 contains 12 residues. V was pared by 5 bases and J by 4 bases, with 2 bases of the junction left unmatched. From germline, CDR1 is GTSNPN and CDR2 SVGIG (reference sequence). The CDR3 DNA reads as TGTGCCTGGGGACAGGGGATCACTGAAGCTTTCTTT. This encodes CAWGQGITEAFF. The full variable domain, with the rest looked up from reference TRBV30 and TRBJ1-1, is SQTIHQWPATLVQPVGSPLSLECTVEGTSNPNLYWYRQAAGRGLQLLFYSVGIGQISSEVPQNLSASRPQDRQFILSSKKLLLSDSGFYLCAWGQGITEAFFGQGTRLTVV.

The chain has TRBV18 and TRBJ2-1; 12 bases are a match to TRBD2. Germline CDR1 KGHSH, CDR2 LQKENI. The CDR3 extends over 15 amino acids. The J segment lost 5 bases and the V segment lost 3 bases, leaving 2 bases of the junction unmatched. In DNA form, the CDR3 reads TGTGCCAGCTCACCTGCTAGCGGGGGGGACAATGAGCAGTTCTTC. Translation: CASSPASGGDNEQFF.

The chain links TRBV6-5 to TRBJ1-2; no reliable D call. Germline CDR1 is MNHEY and CDR2 is SVGAGI. V lost 0 bases, J lost 7 bases, and 12 bases lay in between. The CDR3 loop spans 14 amino acids. CDR3 loop: CASSYSREKGGYTF. The CDR3 coding sequence is TGTGCCAGCAGTTACTCGAGGGAGAAAGGTGGCTACACCTTC.

This clone was observed a handful of times. This chain uses TRBV5-1 with TRBJ1-1, with TRBD1 matching over 9 bases. Germline loops: CDR1 SGHRS, CDR2 YFSETQ. The CDR3 is 17 amino acids. Trimming took 1 base from V and 0 from J; bases not matched to a gene: 7. The CDR3 loop reads CASSLIDRGNMNTEAFF. In DNA form, the CDR3 reads TGCGCCAGCAGCTTGATTGACAGGGGGAACATGAACACTGAAGCTTTCTTT.

The chain has TRBV5-6 and TRBJ2-7, with 11 bases fitting TRBD2. Germline lookup yields CDR1 SGHDT and CDR2 YYEEEE. The CDR3 spans 16 residues. Trimming cost V 4 bases and J 1 base; bases outside gene matches: 7. This CDR3 reads CASSGGRTSGSYEQYF. The CDR3 nucleotides are TGTGCCAGCAGCGGGGGTAGGACTAGCGGGTCCTACGAGCAGTACTTC. The complete variable domain, with remaining parts taken from reference TRBV5-6 and TRBJ2-7, reads DAGVTQSPTHLIKTRGQQVTLRCSPKSGHDTVSWYQQALGQGPQFIFQYYEEEERQRGNFPDRFSGHQFPNYSSELNVNALLLGDSALYLCASSGGRTSGSYEQYFGPGTRLTVT.

The chain recombines TRBV5-1 with TRBJ1-2; D gene uncertain. Trimming shortened V by 0 bases and J by 1 base, and 7 bases separated the two germline ends. The length of the CDR3 is 14 residues. Per germline, CDR1 SGHRS and CDR2 YFSETQ. For the CDR3, the DNA is TGCGCCAGCAGCTTGGGTGTCGGTAACTATGGCTACACCTTC. This encodes CASSLGVGNYGYTF.

The chain links TRBV5-4 to TRBJ2-6; possible D gene TRBD1, 6 bases. Germline CDR1 SGHNT, CDR2 YYREEE (reference sequence). The CDR3 length is 18 residues. Trimming cost V 4 bases and J 1 base, with 18 bases left between them. For the CDR3, the DNA is TGTGCCAGCAGCCCCGGACAGAAACGCTTTTCTGGGGCCAACGTCCTGACTTTC. As protein: CASSPGQKRFSGANVLTF. The full variable domain, rest sourced from reference TRBV5-4 and TRBJ2-6, is ETGVTQSPTHLIKTRGQQVTLRCSSQSGHNTVSWYQQALGQGPQFIFQYYREEENGRGNFPPRFSGLQFPNYSSELNVNALELDDSALYLCASSPGQKRFSGANVLTFGAGSRLTVL.

V usage is TRBV5-1 and J usage is TRBJ2-1; a possible D gene is TRBD1 (6 bases). CDR1 SGHRS and CDR2 YFSETQ come from the germline V gene. The CDR3 is 13 residues long. Trimming stripped 0 bases from V and 7 bases from J, with 8 bases between. The CDR3 DNA follows: TGCGCCAGCAGCTTGGAGGGGGTTAATGAGCAGTTCTTC. Translating gives CASSLEGVNEQFF.

This clone was found a few times. The rearrangement links TRBV7-9 to TRBJ1-1; 10 positions agree with TRBD1. The CDR3 consists of 16 residues. V was clipped by 5 bases and J by 3 bases; unmatched bases: 9. Germline V gene data show CDR1 as SEHNR and CDR2 as FQNEAQ (reference sequence). The CDR3 loop reads CASSHGTGVWDTEAFF. The CDR3 DNA is TGTGCCAGCAGCCACGGGACAGGGGTATGGGACACTGAAGCTTTCTTT.

The chain carries TRBV10-3 and TRBJ1-4; a possible D gene is TRBD1 (6 bases). V lost 5 bases, J lost 6 bases, and 10 bases lay in between. Germline V gene sequence: CDR1 ENHRY, CDR2 SYGVKD. This CDR3 is 13 amino acids long. CDR3 coding DNA: TGTGCCATCAGTTGGAGACAGGATGAAAAACTGTTTTTT. Its translation is CAISWRQDEKLFF.

The table lists this clone with a few counts. This sequence joins TRBV10-2 and TRBJ2-7, with D perhaps matching TRBD2 (5 bases). This CDR3 has 13 amino acids. The ends were cut back, 4 bases at V and 2 bases at J, with 9 bases in the middle. Germline assignment: CDR1 WSHSY and CDR2 SAAADI. The DNA for the CDR3 is TGCGCCAGCAGTGTCGTACTAGCCTACGAGCAGTACTTC. It encodes CASSVVLAYEQYF.

This clone has more than one count but fewer than ten. The rearrangement links TRBV5-1 to TRBJ2-1; 10 bases agree with TRBD2. Per germline, CDR1 SGHRS and CDR2 YFSETQ. The V and J ends lost 0 bases and 3 bases, in that order; junction bases with no gene match: 3. This CDR3 comprises 16 residues. The CDR3 DNA sequence: TGCGCCAGCAGCTTGGGCGGGACTAGCGACTACAATGAGCAGTTCTTC. It encodes CASSLGGTSDYNEQFF.

This chain joins TRBV7-2 and TRBJ2-3; D may be TRBD2 (6 bases). This CDR3 is 18 amino acids long. With 2 bases removed from V and 1 base from J, the gap between germline ends came to 19 bases. Germline V gene lookup returns CDR1 SGHTA and CDR2 FQGNSA. The CDR3 coding sequence is TGTGCCAGCAGCTTAAGGACGGGGGTAGCGGCGGGCACAGATACGCAGTATTTT. This translates into CASSLRTGVAAGTDTQYF. The full variable domain, in which reference TRBV7-2 and TRBJ2-3 provide the parts outside the CDR3, is GAGVSQSPSNKVTEKGKDVELRCDPISGHTALYWYRQSLGQGLEFLIYFQGNSAPDKSGLPSDRFSAERTGGSVSTLTIQRTQQEDSAVYLCASSLRTGVAAGTDTQYFGPGTRLTVL.

This chain links TRBV14 with TRBJ2-1, with TRBD2 identical over 7 bases. J lost 10 bases, V lost 1 base, and 1 base had no gene match. The CDR3 totals 12 residues. Germline values: CDR1 SGHDN, CDR2 FVKESK. The CDR3 sequence: CASSQGGGEQFF. The CDR3, as DNA: TGTGCCAGCAGCCAAGGGGGGGGAGAGCAGTTCTTC.

V usage is TRBV27 and J usage is TRBJ2-1; D may be TRBD2 (6 bases). The CDR3 has 15 amino acids. The germline CDR1 and CDR2 sequences are MNHEY and SMNVEV (reference sequence). The V end lost 4 bases, the J end lost 8 bases, and 18 bases lay between the germline ends. CDR3 loop: CASSSRRVGIDEQFF. The CDR3, as DNA: TGTGCCAGCAGTTCCCGGAGGGTTGGGATCGATGAGCAGTTCTTC.

This sequence joins TRBV7-3 and TRBJ1-2; TRBD1 matches at 9 bases. With 4 bases clipped from V and 8 bases from J, the junction kept 8 bases outside the gene matches. CDR1 and CDR2 from the germline V gene are SGHTA and FQGTGA. The CDR3 loop spans 14 amino acids. CDR3 in DNA: TGTGCCAGCAGCTCAAGGACAGGGGAGCACGGCTACACCTTC. The encoded protein is CASSSRTGEHGYTF. The variable domain in full, with the rest retrieved from reference TRBV7-3 and TRBJ1-2, is GAGVSQTPSNKVTEKGKYVELRCDPISGHTALYWYRQSLGQGPEFLIYFQGTGAADDSGLPNDRFFAVRPEGSVSTLKIQRTERGDSAVYLCASSSRTGEHGYTFGSGTRLTVV.

The chain has TRBV28 and TRBJ2-7, with TRBD1 matching 8 bases. Per germline, CDR1 MDHEN and CDR2 SYDVKM. Trimming cost V 6 bases and J 4 bases; bases outside gene matches: 8. The CDR3 is made up of 14 amino acids. In DNA, the CDR3 is TGTGCCAGCAGCGGACAGGGAAGTACGTACGAGCAGTACTTC. This encodes CASSGQGSTYEQYF.

The V call is TRBV10-3, the J call TRBJ1-3; D is possibly TRBD1 (6 bases). The length of the CDR3 is 18 residues. The germline V gene has CDR1 ENHRY and CDR2 SYGVKD. V shed 5 bases and J shed 0 bases, with 20 bases lying between them. CDR3 nucleotides: TGTGCCATCAGTAAGCAGCCCAGGGGAAAGGGCTCTGGAAACACCATATATTTT. This translates into CAISKQPRGKGSGNTIYF.

The CDR3 region has the DNA TGTGCCAGTAGTACGCGGGCAGCTGGAAACACCATATATTTT. Its protein is CASSTRAAGNTIYF. V is TRBV19 and J is TRBJ1-3; no clear D gene. This CDR3 is built from 14 residues. Germline V lookup: CDR1 LNHDA, CDR2 SQIVND (reference sequence). Trimming removed 4 bases at V and 2 bases at J, with 9 bases between.